The 6 T cell receptor beta chains below all came from one sample that was sequenced in a study of blood T cell repertoires in COVID-19. The method was immunoSEQ multiplex PCR; TCRdb's version includes in-frame clones alone and lacks a portion of them. The data show hundreds of thousands of clones, roughly 88% seen once. The specimen was peripheral blood. These receptors came from a woman in her seventies with COVID-19, enrolled during active disease.

This clone was counted a single time. The rearrangement links TRBV7-2 to TRBJ2-3; 8 bases map to TRBD2. V lost 1 base to trimming and J lost 6 bases; unmatched junction nucleotides: 6. The CDR3 length is 15 residues. Germline CDR1 is SGHTA and CDR2 is FQGNSA. CDR3 in amino acids: CASSLDPGGRDTQYF. In DNA, the CDR3 is TGTGCCAGCAGCTTAGACCCTGGCGGGAGGGATACGCAGTATTTT.

The chain uses TRBV19 and TRBJ2-3; 8 nucleotides match TRBD2. With 7 bases clipped from V and 3 bases from J, the junction kept 6 bases outside the gene matches. This CDR3 has 14 residues. Germline CDR1 LNHDA, CDR2 SQIVND (reference sequence). The CDR3 DNA sequence: TGTGCCAGTACCAAGACTAGCGTAACAGATACGCAGTATTTT. Its translation: CASTKTSVTDTQYF.

This rearrangement joins TRBV7-2 to TRBJ2-5, with a possible D match to TRBD2 (6 bases). The CDR3 covers 14 residues. V gave up 3 bases and J gave up 9 bases, with 17 bases separating them. Germline CDR1 reads SGHTA; CDR2 reads FQGNSA. The CDR3 DNA follows: TGTGCCAGCAGCTTTCGGGACGGGGGAGTGGCCCAGTACTTC. This encodes CASSFRDGGVAQYF. Filled out from reference TRBV7-2 and TRBJ2-5, the complete variable domain reads GAGVSQSPSNKVTEKGKDVELRCDPISGHTALYWYRQSLGQGLEFLIYFQGNSAPDKSGLPSDRFSAERTGGSVSTLTIQRTQQEDSAVYLCASSFRDGGVAQYFGPGTRLLVL.

J is TRBJ1-1 and V is TRBV10-3, with D unclear. The CDR3 extends over 13 amino acids. Per the germline V gene, CDR1 is ENHRY and CDR2 is SYGVKD. V was cut by 10 bases and J by 4 bases, with 16 bases left in between. The CDR3 DNA follows: TGTGCCACCCGGATGGGTACGGGCACTGAAGCTTTCTTT. This sequence encodes CATRMGTGTEAFF.

This chain joins TRBV5-8 and TRBJ1-5; D not resolved. Germline V gene data show CDR1 as SGHTS and CDR2 as YDEGEE. The CDR3 sequence is 13 residues long. V lost 2 bases and J lost 7, with 10 bases in between. Written as DNA, the CDR3 is TGTGCCAGCAGCTTAAGACGGGTCCAGCCCCAGCATTTT. It yields the protein CASSLRRVQPQHF.

This clone appeared a few times. Other DNA sequences in this sample translate to the same CDR3. This rearrangement joins TRBV7-3 to TRBJ2-1; a possible D gene is TRBD2 (6 bases). Trimming pared 3 bases from V and 4 bases from J, leaving 13 bases between. Germline values: CDR1 SGHTA, CDR2 FQGTGA. The CDR3 length is 15 residues. The CDR3 bases are TGTGCCAGCAGCTTGGGCGGCGGGATATACAATGAGCAGTTCTTC. As protein: CASSLGGGIYNEQFF. Complete variable domain (other parts from reference TRBV7-3 and TRBJ2-1): GAGVSQTPSNKVTEKGKYVELRCDPISGHTALYWYRQSLGQGPEFLIYFQGTGAADDSGLPNDRFFAVRPEGSVSTLKIQRTERGDSAVYLCASSLGGGIYNEQFFGPGTRLTVL.